Sequencing of this T cell receptor beta chain was carried out in a study of tumor-infiltrating lymphocytes in primary liver carcinoma. Whole-study context: The study included patients who were men and women aged 30 to 69 years.

cDNA specific to TCR beta was made from 500 to 650 ng of total RNA, with a constant-region primer employed for priming. Libraries of TCR beta came from three nested multiplex PCR rounds with slightly modified ARM-PCR. The study ran its first two PCR rounds for 9 to 10 cycles each, using TRBV1-TRBV30 forward primers and a C-beta reverse primer. TCRdb redid the calling of the multiplex PCR reads with MiXCR, one entry per CDR3 protein. The sample lists 120,000 or so distinct CDR3 sequences; 50% to 70% were seen once. The CDR3 sequence is 14 residues long. Germline V gene data show CDR1 as SGHNT and CDR2 as YENEEA. Trimming took 6 bases from V and 5 from J, leaving 13 bases between them. Study-wide results and caveats: Only about 8-25% of top clones were detected in all five tumor regions.

Starting material for RNA and DNA co-extraction consisted of roughly 18-34 mg of unsorted bulk tissue. Tumor regions sampled: superior, inferior, left, right poles, and centre. All tumor samples contained more than 90% viable tumor cells. As to this clonotype: The antigen is not known.

The sequencing sample was made of liver tumor tissue from sampling region 1. Subset in this sample: tumor region T1, superior pole. The origin of this receptor is a woman aged 60-75 years with primary liver carcinoma and hepatitis B virus infection. The genes are TRBV11-3 and TRBJ2-2; unclear D gene. CDR3 in amino acids: CASRVIRATGELFF. In nucleotides, the CDR3 is TGTGCCAGCAGGGTAATTAGGGCAACCGGGGAGCTGTTTTTT.